The source of this T cell receptor (beta chain) is a study of T cell repertoires in cytomegalovirus infection. Overall study context: Indications came from public TCR beta signatures; they pointed to CMV infection and to a matching HLA type. Study results and caveats: Summed public TCR beta family frequency identified CMV carriers bearing the relevant HLA.

This CDR3 is 15 amino acids long. V lost 4 bases to trimming and J lost 2 bases; unmatched junction nucleotides: 4. Germline loops: CDR1 SGHVT, CDR2 SQSDAQ. TCRdb reanalysed the reads using MiXCR and keeps one entry per CDR3 protein. The data hold hundreds of thousands of distinct CDR3 sequences, with more than 9% observed a single time. A few counts support this clonotype. Its antigen is currently unknown. Material for sequencing was PBMCs. This sequence joins TRBV7-4 and TRBJ2-3; 9 positions agree with TRBD2. This sequence was found in a human donor in good health (CMV status not recorded). Some clones in this sample may be carry-over from other donors' samples. CDR3 sequence reads: CASSSSSGTTDTQYF. The CDR3 nucleotides are TGTGCCAGCAGCTCCTCTAGCGGGACCACAGATACGCAGTATTTT.